This T cell receptor beta chain was recovered during a study of cytomegalovirus exposure and HLA in healthy donors. Germline values: CDR1 SGHAT, CDR2 FQNNGV. V gave up 5 bases and J gave up 4 bases, with 18 bases separating them. This CDR3 is 15 amino acids long. The protocol was immunoSEQ multiplex PCR, while the TCRdb copy is restricted to in-frame clones and leaves out a portion. The data show approximately 98,000 clones, about 85% seen once. Sequencing input: PBMCs. The sequence derives from a woman in her late teens or twenties in good health and CMV-seronegative. The chain joins TRBV11-2 to TRBJ2-7, with TRBD1 as a possible D gene (5 bases). In nucleotides, the CDR3 is TGTGCCAGCAGCCCGAGCCGAGGCAGGACATACGAGCAGTACTTC. Translation gives CASSPSRGRTYEQYF.